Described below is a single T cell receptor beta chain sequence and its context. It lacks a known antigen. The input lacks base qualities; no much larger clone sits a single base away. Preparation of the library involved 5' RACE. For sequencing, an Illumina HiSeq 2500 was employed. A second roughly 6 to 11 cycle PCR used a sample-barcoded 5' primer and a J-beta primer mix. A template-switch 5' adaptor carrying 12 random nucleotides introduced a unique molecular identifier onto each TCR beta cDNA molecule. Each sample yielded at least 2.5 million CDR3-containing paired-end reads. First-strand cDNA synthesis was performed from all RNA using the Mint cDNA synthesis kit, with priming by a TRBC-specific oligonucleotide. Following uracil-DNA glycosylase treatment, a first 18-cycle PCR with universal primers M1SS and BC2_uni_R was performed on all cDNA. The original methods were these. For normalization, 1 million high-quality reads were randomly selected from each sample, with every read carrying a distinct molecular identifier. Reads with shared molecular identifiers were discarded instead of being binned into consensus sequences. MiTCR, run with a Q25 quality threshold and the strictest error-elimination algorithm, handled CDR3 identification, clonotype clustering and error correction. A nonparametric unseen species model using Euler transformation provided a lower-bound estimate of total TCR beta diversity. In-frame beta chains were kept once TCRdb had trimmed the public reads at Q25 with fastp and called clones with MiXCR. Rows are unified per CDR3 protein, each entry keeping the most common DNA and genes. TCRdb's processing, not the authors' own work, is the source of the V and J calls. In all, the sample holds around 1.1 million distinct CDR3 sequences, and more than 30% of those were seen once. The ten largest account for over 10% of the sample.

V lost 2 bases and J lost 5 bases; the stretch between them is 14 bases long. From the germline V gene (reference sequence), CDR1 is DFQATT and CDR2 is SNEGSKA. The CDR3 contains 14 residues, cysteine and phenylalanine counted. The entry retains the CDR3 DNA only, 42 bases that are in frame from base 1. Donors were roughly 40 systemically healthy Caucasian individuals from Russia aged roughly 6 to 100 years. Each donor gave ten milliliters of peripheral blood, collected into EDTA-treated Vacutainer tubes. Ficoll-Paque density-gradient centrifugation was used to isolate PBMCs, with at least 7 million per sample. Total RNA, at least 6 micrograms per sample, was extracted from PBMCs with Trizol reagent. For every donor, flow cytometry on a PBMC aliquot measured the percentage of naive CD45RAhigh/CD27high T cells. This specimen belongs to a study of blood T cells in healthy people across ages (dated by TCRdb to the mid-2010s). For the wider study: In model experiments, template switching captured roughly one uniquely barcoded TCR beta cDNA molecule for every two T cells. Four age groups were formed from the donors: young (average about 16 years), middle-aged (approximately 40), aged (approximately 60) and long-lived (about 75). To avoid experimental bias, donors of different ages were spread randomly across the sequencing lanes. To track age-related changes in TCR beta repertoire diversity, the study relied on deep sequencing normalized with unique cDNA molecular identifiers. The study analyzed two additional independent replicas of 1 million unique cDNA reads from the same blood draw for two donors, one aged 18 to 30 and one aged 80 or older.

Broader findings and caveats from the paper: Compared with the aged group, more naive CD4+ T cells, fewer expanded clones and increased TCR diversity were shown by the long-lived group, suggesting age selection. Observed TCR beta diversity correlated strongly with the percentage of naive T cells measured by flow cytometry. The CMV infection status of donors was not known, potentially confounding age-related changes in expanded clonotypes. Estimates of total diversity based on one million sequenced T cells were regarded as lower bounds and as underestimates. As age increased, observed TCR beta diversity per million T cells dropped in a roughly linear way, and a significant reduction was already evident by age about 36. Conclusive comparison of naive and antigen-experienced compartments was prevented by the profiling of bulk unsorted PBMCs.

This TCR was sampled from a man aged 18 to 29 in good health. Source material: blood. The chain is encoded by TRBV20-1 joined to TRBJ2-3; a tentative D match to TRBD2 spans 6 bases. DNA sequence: TGCAGTGCTAGACGGGCGGGGCGGGGAGATACGCAGTATTTT. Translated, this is CSARRAGRGDTQYF.